The clone carrying this T cell receptor beta chain was observed a single time. The same CDR3 is also encoded by other DNA sequences in this sample. Indicated treatment: oral pan-JAK inhibitor, 5-10 mg twice daily. Peripheral blood and lesional scalp punch biopsies were taken from alopecia areata patients. This sample was taken from a study of CD8+ T cells in alopecia areata. V lost 0 bases, J lost 0 bases, and 0 bases stayed unmatched. The germline CDR1 and CDR2 sequences are SGHDT and YYEEEE. The CDR3 is 16 residues long. As the sequencing template, cDNA was produced by extracting RNA and reverse transcribing it. Here immunoSEQ multiplex PCR was the method, and the copy in TCRdb shows in-frame clones only, minus some. The table records more than 150,000 clones, approximately 51% of them present only once.

This rearrangement joins TRBV5-6 to TRBJ1-5, with 10 positions matching TRBD1. This sequence was found in a human donor with alopecia areata. This sample comprised CD8+ T cells sorted from blood, obtained around week 52, from a patient treated with tofacitinib. CDR3 bases: TGTGCCAGCAGCTTGGGGACAGGGGGTAGCAATCAGCCCCAGCATTTT. This sequence encodes CASSLGTGGSNQPQHF.